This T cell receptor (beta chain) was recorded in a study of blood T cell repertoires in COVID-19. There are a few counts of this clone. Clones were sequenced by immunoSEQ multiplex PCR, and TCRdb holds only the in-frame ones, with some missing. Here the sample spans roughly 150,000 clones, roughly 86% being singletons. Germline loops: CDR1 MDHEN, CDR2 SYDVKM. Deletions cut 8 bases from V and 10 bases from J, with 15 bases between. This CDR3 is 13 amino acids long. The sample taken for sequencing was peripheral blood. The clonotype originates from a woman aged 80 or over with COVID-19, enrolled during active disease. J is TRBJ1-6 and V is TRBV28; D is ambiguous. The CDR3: CASEGVMKSPLHF. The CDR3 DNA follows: TGTGCCAGCGAGGGAGTAATGAAATCACCCCTCCACTTT. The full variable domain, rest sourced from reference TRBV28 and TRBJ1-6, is DVKVTQSSRYLVKRTGEKVFLECVQDMDHENMFWYRQDPGLGLRLIYFSYDVKMKEKGDIPEGYSVSREKKERFSLILESASTNQTSMYLCASEGVMKSPLHFGNGTRLTVT.